Reported below is one T cell receptor (beta chain). This entry is derived from a study of shared clonotypes between healthy human individuals. Study at large: Researchers assigned three CD4 naive, three CD4 memory, two CD8 naive and one CD8 memory plate to each donor.

The assay was run at deep level. 200 to 250 ng DNA, tens of thousands of T cell genomes, went into each sorted-subset replicate PCR. The assay was immunoSEQ multiplex PCR, and TCRdb's table has in-frame clones only and misses some. This table holds approximately 2.1 million clones, about 92% found once. Germline-derived CDR1 and CDR2 are SGHAT and FQNNGV. V lost 6 bases, J lost 5 bases, and 22 bases lay in between. CDR3 length equals 17 residues. The V and J genes are TRBV11-2 and TRBJ2-2, with D possibly matching TRBD1 (5 bases). The clonotype comes from a man aged 18 to 30 in good health. Some clones in this sample may be carry-over from other donors' samples. The sample comprised naive CD4+ T cells from PBMCs. This sample's subset: CD45RA+ positively selected. The CDR3 nucleotides are TGTGCCAGCAGAACGAGAGCGACAGTTTCCCCAACCGGGGAGCTGTTTTTT. Protein sequence: CASRTRATVSPTGELFF.